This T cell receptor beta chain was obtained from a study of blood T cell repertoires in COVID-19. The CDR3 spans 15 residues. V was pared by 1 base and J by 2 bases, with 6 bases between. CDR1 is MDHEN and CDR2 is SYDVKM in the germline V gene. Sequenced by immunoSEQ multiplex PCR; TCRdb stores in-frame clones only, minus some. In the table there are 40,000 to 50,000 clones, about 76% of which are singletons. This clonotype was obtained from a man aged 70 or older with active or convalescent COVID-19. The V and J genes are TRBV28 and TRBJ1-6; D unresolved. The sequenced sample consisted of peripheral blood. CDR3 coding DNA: TGTGCCAGCAGTTTATCCGGAGCCTATAATTCACCCCTCCACTTT. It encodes CASSLSGAYNSPLHF.